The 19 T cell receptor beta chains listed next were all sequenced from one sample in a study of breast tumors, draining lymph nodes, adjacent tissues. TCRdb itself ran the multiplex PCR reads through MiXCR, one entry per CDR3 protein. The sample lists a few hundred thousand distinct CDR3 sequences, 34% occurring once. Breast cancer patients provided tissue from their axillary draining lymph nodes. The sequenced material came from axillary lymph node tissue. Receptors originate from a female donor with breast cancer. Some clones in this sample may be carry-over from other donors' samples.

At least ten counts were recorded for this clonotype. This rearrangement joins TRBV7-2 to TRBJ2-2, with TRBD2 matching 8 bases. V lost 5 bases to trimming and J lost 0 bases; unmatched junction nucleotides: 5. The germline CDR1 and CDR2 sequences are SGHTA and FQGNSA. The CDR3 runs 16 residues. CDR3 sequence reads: CASSQQAGANTGELFF. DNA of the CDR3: TGTGCCAGCAGCCAACAAGCGGGGGCGAACACCGGGGAGCTGTTTTTT.

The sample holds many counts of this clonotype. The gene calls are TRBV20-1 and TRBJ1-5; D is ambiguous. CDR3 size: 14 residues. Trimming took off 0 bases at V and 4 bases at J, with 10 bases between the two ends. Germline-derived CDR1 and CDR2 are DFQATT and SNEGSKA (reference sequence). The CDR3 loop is CSARDSASNQPQHF. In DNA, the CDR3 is TGCAGTGCTAGAGATTCGGCCTCAAATCAGCCCCAGCATTTT.

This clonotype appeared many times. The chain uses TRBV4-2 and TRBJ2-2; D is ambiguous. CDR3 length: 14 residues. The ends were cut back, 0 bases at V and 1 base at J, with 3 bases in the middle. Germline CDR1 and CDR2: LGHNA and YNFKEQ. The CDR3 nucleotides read TGTGCCAGCAGCCAAGAGGTGAACACCGGGGAGCTGTTTTTT. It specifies CASSQEVNTGELFF.

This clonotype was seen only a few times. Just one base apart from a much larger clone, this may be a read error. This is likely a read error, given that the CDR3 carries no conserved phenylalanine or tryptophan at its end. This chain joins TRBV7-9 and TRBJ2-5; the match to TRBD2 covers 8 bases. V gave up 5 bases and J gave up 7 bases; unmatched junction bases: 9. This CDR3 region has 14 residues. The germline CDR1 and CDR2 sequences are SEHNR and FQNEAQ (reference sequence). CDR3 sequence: CASSDTSGVGTQYL. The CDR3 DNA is TGTGCCAGCAGCGATACTAGCGGTGTCGGGACCCAGTACCTC.

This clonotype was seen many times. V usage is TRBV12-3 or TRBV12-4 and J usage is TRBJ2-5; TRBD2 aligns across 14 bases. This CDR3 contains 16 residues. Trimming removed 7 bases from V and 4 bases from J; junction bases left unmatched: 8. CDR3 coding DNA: TGTGCCAGCACGACCGGGACTAGCGGGAGCTTAGAGACCCAGTACTTC. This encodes CASTTGTSGSLETQYF.

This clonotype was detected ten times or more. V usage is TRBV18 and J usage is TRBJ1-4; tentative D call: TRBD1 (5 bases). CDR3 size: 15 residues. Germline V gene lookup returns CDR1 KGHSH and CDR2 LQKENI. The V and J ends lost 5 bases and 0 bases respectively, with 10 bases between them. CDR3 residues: CASSKMGATNEKLFF. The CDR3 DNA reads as TGTGCCAGCTCAAAGATGGGGGCAACTAATGAAAAACTGTTTTTT.

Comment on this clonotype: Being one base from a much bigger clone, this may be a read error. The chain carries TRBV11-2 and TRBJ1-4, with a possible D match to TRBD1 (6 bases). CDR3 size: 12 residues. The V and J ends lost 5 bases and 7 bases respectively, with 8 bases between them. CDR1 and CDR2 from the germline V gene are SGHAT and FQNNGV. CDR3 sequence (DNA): TGTGCCAGCAGCAGGGGGAGTGAAAAACTGTTTTTT. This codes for CASSRGSEKLFF.

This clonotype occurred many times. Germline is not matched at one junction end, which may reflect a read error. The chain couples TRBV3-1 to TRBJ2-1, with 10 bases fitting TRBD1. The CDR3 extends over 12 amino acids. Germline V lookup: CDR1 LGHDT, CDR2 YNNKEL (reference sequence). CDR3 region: CASSQVDRGVHF. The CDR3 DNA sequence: TGTGCCAGCAGCCAAGTGGACAGGGGGGTCCACTTC.

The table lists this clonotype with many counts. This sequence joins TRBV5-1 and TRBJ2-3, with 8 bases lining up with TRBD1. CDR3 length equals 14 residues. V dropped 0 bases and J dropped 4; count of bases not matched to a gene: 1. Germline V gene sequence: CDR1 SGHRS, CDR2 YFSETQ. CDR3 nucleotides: TGCGCCAGCAGCTTGGGGGACAGGTCAGATACGCAGTATTTT. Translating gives CASSLGDRSDTQYF.

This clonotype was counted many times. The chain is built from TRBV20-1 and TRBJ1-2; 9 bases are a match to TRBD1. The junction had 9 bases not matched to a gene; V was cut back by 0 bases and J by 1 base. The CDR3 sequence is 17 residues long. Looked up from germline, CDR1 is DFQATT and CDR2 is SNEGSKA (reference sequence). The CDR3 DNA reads TGCAGTGCTAGAGATCAAGGGACAGGGTATGGTAACTATGGCTACACCTTC. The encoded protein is CSARDQGTGYGNYGYTF.

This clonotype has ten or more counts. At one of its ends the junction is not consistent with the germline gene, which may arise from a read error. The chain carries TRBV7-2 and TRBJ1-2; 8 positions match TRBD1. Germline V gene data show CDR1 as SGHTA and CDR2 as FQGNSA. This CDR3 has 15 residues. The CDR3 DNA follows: TGTGCCAGCAGCCCAGGGGGCGGGACTAACTATGGCTACCCCTTC. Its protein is CASSPGGGTNYGYPF.

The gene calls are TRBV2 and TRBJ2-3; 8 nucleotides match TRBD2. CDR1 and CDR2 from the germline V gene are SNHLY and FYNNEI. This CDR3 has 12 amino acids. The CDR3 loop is CAPLLAGDTQYF. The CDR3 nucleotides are TGTGCTCCTCTCCTAGCGGGAGATACGCAGTATTTT.

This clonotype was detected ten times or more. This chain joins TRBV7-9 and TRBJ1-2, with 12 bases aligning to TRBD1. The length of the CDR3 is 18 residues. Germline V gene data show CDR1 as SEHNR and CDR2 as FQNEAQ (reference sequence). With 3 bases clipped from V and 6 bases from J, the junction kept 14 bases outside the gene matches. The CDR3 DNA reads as TGTGCCAGCAGCTTCATTCCGGGACAGGGGGCGAGTCAAGATGGCTACACCTTC. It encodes CASSFIPGQGASQDGYTF.

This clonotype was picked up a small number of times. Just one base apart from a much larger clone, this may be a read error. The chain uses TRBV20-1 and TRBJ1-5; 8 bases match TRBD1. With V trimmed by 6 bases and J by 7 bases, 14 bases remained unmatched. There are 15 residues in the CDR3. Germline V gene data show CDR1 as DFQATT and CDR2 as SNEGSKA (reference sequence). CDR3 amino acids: CSAADPGGAAQPQHF. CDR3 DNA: TGCAGTGCGGCAGATCCAGGGGGCGCGGCGCAGCCCCAGCATTTT.

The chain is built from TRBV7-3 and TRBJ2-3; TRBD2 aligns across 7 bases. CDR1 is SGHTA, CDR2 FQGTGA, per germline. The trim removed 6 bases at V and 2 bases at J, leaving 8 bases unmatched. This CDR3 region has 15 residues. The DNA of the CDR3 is TGTGCCAGCAGTCTCCGAGCGGGGCACACAGATACGCAGTATTTT. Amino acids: CASSLRAGHTDTQYF.

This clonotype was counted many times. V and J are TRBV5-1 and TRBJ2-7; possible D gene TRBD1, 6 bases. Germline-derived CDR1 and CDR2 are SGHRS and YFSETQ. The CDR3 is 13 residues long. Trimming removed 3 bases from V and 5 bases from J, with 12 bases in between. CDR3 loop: CASSYREGDEQYF. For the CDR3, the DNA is TGCGCCAGCAGCTACAGGGAAGGCGACGAGCAGTACTTC.

The CDR3 reads CSVVGGGYEQYF. The CDR3 region has the DNA TGCAGCGTTGTCGGGGGGGGATACGAGCAGTACTTC. The chain joins TRBV29-1 to TRBJ2-7; 8 positions match TRBD2. V shed 4 bases and J 4 bases; nucleotides not matched to a gene: 3. Germline V gene data show CDR1 as SQVTM and CDR2 as ANQGSEA. This CDR3 comprises 12 residues.

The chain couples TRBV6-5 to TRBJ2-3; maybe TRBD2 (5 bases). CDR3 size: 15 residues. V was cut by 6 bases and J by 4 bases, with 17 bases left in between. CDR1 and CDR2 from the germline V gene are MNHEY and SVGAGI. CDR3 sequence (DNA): TGTGCCAGCAGACTCGGACTGAGGACCGCAGATACGCAGTATTTT. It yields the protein CASRLGLRTADTQYF.

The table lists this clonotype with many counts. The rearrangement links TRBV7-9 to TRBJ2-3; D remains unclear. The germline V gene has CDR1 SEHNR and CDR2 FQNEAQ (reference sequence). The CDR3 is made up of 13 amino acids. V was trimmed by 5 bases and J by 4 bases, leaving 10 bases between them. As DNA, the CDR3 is TGTGCCAGCAGCCGTAACCTCGCAGATACGCAGTATTTT. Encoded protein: CASSRNLADTQYF.